This entry features one T cell receptor beta chain sequence. Its target is not known. The data were taken from a study of cytomegalovirus exposure and HLA in healthy donors. The study, taken as a whole, reports: The study found most TCR sequences rare, yet found some public TCRs in many donors. Common viral pathogens (according to a later analysis) appeared linked to several of the most significant clusters. The likely origin of a cluster of highly shared sequence variants was a sequencing artifact.

A multiplex PCR was run with 60 Vbeta primers and 13 Jbeta primers. TCRdb's table, derived via immunoSEQ multiplex PCR, lists solely in-frame clones and lacks some. The sample shows around 220,000 clones, 70% to 85% of them seen only once. The J segment lost 5 bases and the V segment lost 3 bases, leaving 8 bases of the junction unmatched. Germline CDR1 and CDR2: SGHRS and YFSETQ. The length of the CDR3 is 15 residues. This clonotype was obtained from a girl aged 2 to 9 in good health and CMV-seronegative. This chain joins TRBV5-1 and TRBJ1-2; the match to TRBD1 covers 9 bases. The sample comprised PBMCs. CDR3 sequence: CASSSADGTGYGYTF. The CDR3 bases are TGCGCCAGCAGCTCCGCTGACGGGACAGGGTATGGCTACACCTTC.